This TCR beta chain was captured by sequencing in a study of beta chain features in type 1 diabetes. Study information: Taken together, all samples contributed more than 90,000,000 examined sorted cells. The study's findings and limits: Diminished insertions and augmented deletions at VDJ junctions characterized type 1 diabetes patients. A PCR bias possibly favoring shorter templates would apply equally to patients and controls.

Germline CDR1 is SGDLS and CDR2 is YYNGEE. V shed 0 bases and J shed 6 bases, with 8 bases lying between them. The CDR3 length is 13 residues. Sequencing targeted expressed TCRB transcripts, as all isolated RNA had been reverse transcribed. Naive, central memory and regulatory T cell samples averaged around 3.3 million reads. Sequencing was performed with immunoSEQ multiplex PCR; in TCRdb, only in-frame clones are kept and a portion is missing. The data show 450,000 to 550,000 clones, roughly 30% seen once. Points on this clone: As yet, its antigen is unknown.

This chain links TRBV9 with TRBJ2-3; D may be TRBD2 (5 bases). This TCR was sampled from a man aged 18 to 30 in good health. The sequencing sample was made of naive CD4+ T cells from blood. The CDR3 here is CASSVAGWDTQYF. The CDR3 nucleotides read TGTGCCAGCAGCGTAGCGGGGTGGGATACGCAGTATTTT.